The TCR beta chain under discussion was sequenced for a study of PD-1 blockade in classical Hodgkin lymphoma. Study-wide points: The baseline diversity of complete responders showed similarity to that of newly diagnosed patients.

Following autologous stem cell transplantation, relapse occurred in every patient, and exposure to brentuximab vedotin varied. Some clones are missing from TCRdb's copy, which holds only in-frame ones; the method was immunoSEQ multiplex PCR. The repertoire holds more than 45,000 clones, with around 73% as singletons. Note on this clone: Antigen specificity is unknown.

The sample in question was peripheral blood mononuclear cells (PBMCs), obtained before the second cycle of nivolumab. The source of this sequence is a human donor with classical Hodgkin lymphoma.

For the CDR3, the DNA is TGTGCCAGCAGCTTAGAGCTAGCGGTCTACAATGAGCAGTTCTTC. Amino acid sequence: CASSLELAVYNEQFF. This chain uses TRBV7-2 with TRBJ2-1; 7 positions match TRBD2. Unmatched junction bases numbered 3, after V lost 1 base and J lost 3 bases. CDR1 and CDR2 (germline): SGHTA, FQGNSA. The CDR3 runs to 15 residues.